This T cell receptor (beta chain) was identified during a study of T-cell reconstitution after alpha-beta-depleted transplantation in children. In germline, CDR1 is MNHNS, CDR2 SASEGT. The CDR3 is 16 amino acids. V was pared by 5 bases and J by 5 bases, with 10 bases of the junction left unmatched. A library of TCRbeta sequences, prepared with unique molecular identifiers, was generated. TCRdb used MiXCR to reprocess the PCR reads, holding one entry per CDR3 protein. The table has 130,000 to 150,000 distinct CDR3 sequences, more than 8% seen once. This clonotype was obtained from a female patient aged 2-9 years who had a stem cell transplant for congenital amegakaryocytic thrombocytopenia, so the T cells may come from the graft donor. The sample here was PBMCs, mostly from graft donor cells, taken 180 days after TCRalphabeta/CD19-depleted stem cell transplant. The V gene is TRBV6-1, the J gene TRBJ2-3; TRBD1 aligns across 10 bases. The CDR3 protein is CASSLSGTGAGDTQYF. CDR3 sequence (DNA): TGTGCCAGCAGTCTTTCCGGGACAGGGGCCGGAGATACGCAGTATTTT.